What follows are 23 T cell receptor beta chains derived from one specimen sequenced in a study of Ad26.COV2.S vaccination and SARS-CoV-2 variants. Sequencing used immunoSEQ multiplex PCR; TCRdb keeps in-frame clones, though not all of them. The data contain around 500,000 clones, about nine tenths of them seen just once; the ten biggest clones take up 1.5% to 2%. The treatment here: 15 to 20 received Ad26.COV2.S at low or high dose, single or two shots; about 5 received placebo; per-sample allocation not given. Collection of samples fell on day 63 after the first vaccine or placebo injection. The sample was peripheral blood, taken in a trial of Ad26.COV2.S vaccine versus placebo. Receptors originate from a person between 18 and 60 years old who received the Ad26.COV2.S COVID-19 vaccine or a placebo.

The rearrangement joins TRBV2 to TRBJ2-3, with 10 bases matching TRBD2. Germline trimming cut 2 bases from V and 5 bases from J; bases unmatched to any gene: 7. The CDR3 loop spans 16 amino acids. Germline CDR1 and CDR2: SNHLY and FYNNEI. Here the CDR3 DNA reads TGTGCCAGCAGTGAACTAGCGGGAGTTTTTAAAGATACGCAGTATTTT. As protein: CASSELAGVFKDTQYF.

This clone has just a few counts. V is TRBV11-2 and J is TRBJ1-1; D not certain. Germline CDR1 SGHAT, CDR2 FQNNGV. The CDR3 spans 13 residues. Trimming took off 5 bases at V and 1 base at J, with 8 bases between the two ends. The CDR3, as DNA: TGTGCCAGCAGCCCACGGGAGAACACTGAAGCTTTCTTT. Translation: CASSPRENTEAFF.

The chain uses TRBV7-9 and TRBJ2-7; 7 bases line up with TRBD2. Germline V gene lookup returns CDR1 SEHNR and CDR2 FQNEAQ (reference sequence). The length of the CDR3 is 13 residues. V was pared by 4 bases and J by 2 bases, with 2 bases of the junction left unmatched. This CDR3 is CASSSGLPYEQYF. DNA of the CDR3: TGTGCCAGCAGCTCGGGACTACCCTACGAGCAGTACTTC. The variable domain in full, completed from reference TRBV7-9 and TRBJ2-7, reads DTGVSQNPRHKITKRGQNVTFRCDPISEHNRLYWYRQTLGQGPEFLTYFQNEAQLEKSRLLSDRFSAERPKGSFSTLEIQRTEQGDSAMYLCASSSGLPYEQYFGPGTRLTVT.

This chain uses TRBV11-2 with TRBJ1-4, with TRBD1 matching 10 bases. CDR1 is SGHAT, CDR2 FQNNGV, per germline. The J segment lost 3 bases and the V segment lost 4 bases, leaving 8 bases of the junction unmatched. The CDR3 contains 17 residues. CDR3 sequence: CASSSKDRGLSNEKLFF. The CDR3 nucleotides read TGTGCCAGCAGCTCAAAAGACAGGGGGCTTTCTAATGAAAAACTGTTTTTT.

The chain links TRBV4-1 to TRBJ2-5, with a possible D match to TRBD1 (7 bases). Trimming took off 2 bases at V and 5 bases at J, with 12 bases between the two ends. CDR3 length equals 14 residues. The germline V gene has CDR1 MGHRA and CDR2 YSYEKL. The CDR3: CASSQMTGRETQYF. CDR3 sequence (DNA): TGCGCCAGCAGCCAAATGACAGGGAGGGAGACCCAGTACTTC.

The chain employs TRBV7-3 and TRBJ1-2; weak D call: TRBD1 (6 bases). Germline CDR1 and CDR2: SGHTA and FQGTGA. Deletions cut 5 bases from V and 3 bases from J, with 16 bases between. The CDR3 has 15 amino acids. The DNA for the CDR3 is TGTGCCAGCAGCCCGAGGGGGGGCCGGGACTATGGCTACACCTTC. Its translation is CASSPRGGRDYGYTF.

The chain recombines TRBV6-5 with TRBJ2-7; 9 bases agree with TRBD1. Germline V gives CDR1 MNHEY, CDR2 SVGAGI. J was trimmed by 3 bases and V by 5 bases; bases with no gene match: 8. The CDR3 is 15 residues long. CDR3 sequence: CASSPGTGINYEQYF. The CDR3 nucleotides are TGTGCCAGCAGTCCCGGGACAGGGATTAACTACGAGCAGTACTTC.

V gene TRBV4-1 combines with J gene TRBJ2-7, with no clear D. The ends were cut back, 0 bases at V and 7 bases at J, with 10 bases in the middle. Germline CDR1 MGHRA, CDR2 YSYEKL. The CDR3 runs to 13 residues. The CDR3 here is CASSQERTQEQYF. The CDR3 DNA sequence: TGCGCCAGCAGCCAAGAGAGGACCCAGGAGCAGTACTTC.

This clone was observed a handful of times. The rearrangement joins TRBV19 to TRBJ1-2, with 8 bases identical to TRBD1. Germline V gene lookup returns CDR1 LNHDA and CDR2 SQIVND (reference sequence). J lost 8 bases, V lost 9 bases, and 14 bases had no gene match. The CDR3 length is 14 residues. The CDR3 DNA reads TGTGCCAGCGGACAGGGAAGAGCGGTTTCGGGCTACACCTTC. Encoded protein: CASGQGRAVSGYTF.

This chain uses TRBV29-1 with TRBJ1-2; TRBD1 is a possible D gene (5 bases). The CDR3 runs 13 residues. V was clipped by 4 bases and J by 8 bases, with 17 bases between them. Germline lookup yields CDR1 SQVTM and CDR2 ANQGSEA. CDR3: CSVVRAGKFGYTF. CDR3 DNA: TGCAGCGTTGTAAGGGCAGGGAAATTCGGCTACACCTTC.

A single count supports this clone. The chain recombines TRBV18 with TRBJ1-3; D gene uncertain. The V end was cut by 2 bases, the J end by 4 bases, with 15 bases between. Germline V gene sequence: CDR1 KGHSH, CDR2 LQKENI. The length of the CDR3 is 16 residues. CDR3 amino acids: CASSPDPTLVGNTIYF. CDR3 sequence (DNA): TGTGCCAGCTCACCAGACCCTACCCTGGTGGGAAACACCATATATTTT.

V is TRBV4-1 and J is TRBJ2-5, with a possible D match to TRBD2 (6 bases). Trimming took 0 bases from V and 4 from J, leaving 12 bases between them. The CDR3 length is 15 residues. The germline V gene has CDR1 MGHRA and CDR2 YSYEKL. CDR3 protein: CASSQEGSGRETQYF. As DNA, the CDR3 is TGCGCCAGCAGCCAAGAGGGATCCGGGAGAGAGACCCAGTACTTC.

This clone was seen a handful of times. V is TRBV2 and J is TRBJ1-2, with D tentatively TRBD1 (5 bases). The ends were cut back, 6 bases at V and 0 bases at J, with 17 bases in the middle. The CDR3 covers 16 residues. From germline, CDR1 is SNHLY and CDR2 FYNNEI. This chain's CDR3 is CASSRDLSTANYGYTF. The CDR3 DNA follows: TGTGCCAGCAGCAGGGACCTAAGTACAGCTAACTATGGCTACACCTTC.

The genes are TRBV11-2 and TRBJ2-7; D tentatively reads TRBD1 or TRBD2 (5 bases each). Trimming pared 6 bases from V and 0 bases from J, leaving 24 bases between. The CDR3 runs to 18 residues. Per germline, CDR1 SGHAT and CDR2 FQNNGV. The chain's CDR3 is CASRQPGQGLKGSYEQYF. DNA of the CDR3: TGTGCCAGCAGACAACCGGGGCAAGGATTGAAGGGCTCCTACGAGCAGTACTTC. The full variable domain, rest sourced from reference TRBV11-2 and TRBJ2-7, is EAGVAQSPRYKIIEKRQSVAFWCNPISGHATLYWYQQILGQGPKLLIQFQNNGVVDDSQLPKDRFSAERLKGVDSTLKIQPAKLEDSAVYLCASRQPGQGLKGSYEQYFGPGTRLTVT.

The chain combines TRBV6-2 or TRBV6-3 with TRBJ2-1, with 10 bases identical to TRBD1. The germline V gene encodes CDR1 MNHEY and CDR2 SVGEGT. Trimming removed 5 bases from V and 3 bases from J; junction bases left unmatched: 7. This CDR3 has 16 amino acids. CDR3 residues: CASSSLTGGFYNEQFF. The CDR3 bases are TGTGCCAGCAGTAGCTTGACAGGGGGCTTCTACAATGAGCAGTTCTTC.

This chain links TRBV28 with TRBJ2-5; D perhaps matches TRBD2 (7 bases). Trimming took 7 bases from V and 5 from J, leaving 17 bases between them. The CDR3 has 14 amino acids. CDR1 and CDR2 from the germline V gene are MDHEN and SYDVKM. CDR3 coding DNA: TGTGCCAGCAAACCGGCAGGGGAGGGGGAGACCCAGTACTTC. Amino acid sequence: CASKPAGEGETQYF.

This sequence joins TRBV6-6 and TRBJ2-3; no firm D call. The length of the CDR3 is 15 residues. V lost 6 bases, J lost 0 bases, and 13 bases lay in between. CDR1 MNHNY and CDR2 SVGAGI come from the germline V gene (reference sequence). The CDR3 here is CASRNWGSSTDTQYF. The CDR3 nucleotides are TGTGCCAGCAGGAATTGGGGTTCGAGCACAGATACGCAGTATTTT.

This chain connects TRBV30 to TRBJ1-2; TRBD1 matches at 7 bases. Germline trimming cut 2 bases from V and 3 bases from J; bases unmatched to any gene: 3. The germline gives CDR1 GTSNPN, CDR2 SVGIG (reference sequence). The CDR3 has 13 amino acids. CDR3 region: CAWSPGGDYGYTF. CDR3 nucleotide sequence: TGTGCCTGGAGTCCAGGGGGGGACTATGGCTACACCTTC. The full variable domain, rest sourced from reference TRBV30 and TRBJ1-2, is SQTIHQWPATLVQPVGSPLSLECTVEGTSNPNLYWYRQAAGRGLQLLFYSVGIGQISSEVPQNLSASRPQDRQFILSSKKLLLSDSGFYLCAWSPGGDYGYTFGSGTRLTVV.

V and J are TRBV12-3 or TRBV12-4 and TRBJ1-2; no reliable D call. The CDR3 consists of 12 residues. V dropped 3 bases and J dropped 6 bases, with 8 bases sitting between them. In nucleotides, the CDR3 is TGTGCCAGCAGTTTGGGTGGCCATGGCTACACCTTC. This codes for CASSLGGHGYTF.

This sequence joins TRBV9 and TRBJ2-1; no firm D call. The germline V and J ends were trimmed by 0 bases and 0 bases, with 10 bases remaining between them. Germline V gene sequence: CDR1 SGDLS, CDR2 YYNGEE. This CDR3 spans 16 amino acids. The CDR3 coding sequence is TGTGCCAGCAGCGTAGCTCCTGTAAGCTCCTACAATGAGCAGTTCTTC. This gives the protein CASSVAPVSSYNEQFF.

The V gene is TRBV7-8, the J gene TRBJ2-3, with D unresolved. Trimming took 1 base from V and 0 from J, leaving 11 bases between them. The germline gives CDR1 SGHVS, CDR2 FQNEAQ. CDR3 length: 16 amino acids. CDR3 sequence: CASSLGLTPSTDTQYF. CDR3 nucleotides: TGTGCCAGCAGCTTAGGGCTGACTCCAAGCACAGATACGCAGTATTTT.

This sequence joins TRBV3-1 (or the pseudogene TRBV3-2) and TRBJ1-4, with 10 bases fitting TRBD1. The germline CDR1 and CDR2 sequences are LGHDT and YNNKEL (reference sequence). The CDR3 totals 18 residues. The J segment lost 0 bases and the V segment lost 5 bases, leaving 9 bases of the junction unmatched. The DNA for the CDR3 is TGTGCCAGCAGCGGGGGATGGGACAGGGGAGCAACTAATGAAAAACTGTTTTTT. This gives the protein CASSGGWDRGATNEKLFF.

The gene calls are TRBV6-2 or TRBV6-3 and TRBJ2-3; 10 nucleotides match TRBD1. This CDR3 has 15 amino acids. Germline V CDR1 and CDR2: MNHEY, SVGEGT. With V trimmed by 6 bases and J by 4 bases, 7 bases remained unmatched. DNA for the CDR3: TGTGCCAGCAGCCCGGGACAGGGGATTTCAGATACGCAGTATTTT. Protein product: CASSPGQGISDTQYF.